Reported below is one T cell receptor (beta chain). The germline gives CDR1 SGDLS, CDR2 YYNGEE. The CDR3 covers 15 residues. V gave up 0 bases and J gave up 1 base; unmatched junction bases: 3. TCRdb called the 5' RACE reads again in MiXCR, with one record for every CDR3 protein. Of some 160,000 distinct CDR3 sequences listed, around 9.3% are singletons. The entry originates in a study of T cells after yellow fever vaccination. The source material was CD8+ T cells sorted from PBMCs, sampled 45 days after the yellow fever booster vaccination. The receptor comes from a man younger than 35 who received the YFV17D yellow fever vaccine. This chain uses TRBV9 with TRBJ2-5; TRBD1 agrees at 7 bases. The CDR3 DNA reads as TGTGCCAGCAGCGTAGTCCGGGACAGCCAAGAGACCCAGTACTTC. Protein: CASSVVRDSQETQYF.